This T cell receptor (beta chain) was sequenced during a study of early T cells in non-severe SARS-CoV-2 infection. Overall study context: Bulk RNA taken from unsorted whole blood was sequenced, leaving chains unpaired. Study results and limitations: VDJdb matching, biased toward anti-spike CD8 responses, missed private and CD4 specificities.

The sample holds many counts of this clonotype. No antigen is known for it. This CDR3 is 13 amino acids long. The ends were cut back, 4 bases at V and 2 bases at J, with 8 bases in the middle. Germline CDR1 reads ENHRY; CDR2 reads SYGVKD. Each cDNA molecule carried a unique molecular identifier. One entry per CDR3 protein results from TCRdb running MiXCR on the 5' RACE reads. The table records roughly 30,000 distinct CDR3 sequences, around 5% of them present only once. The receptor comes from an adult who was a healthcare worker with PCR-confirmed SARS-CoV-2 infection or an uninfected control (not recorded which). Sequencing was done on a sample of whole blood. This chain connects TRBV10-3 to TRBJ2-5; D not certain. The CDR3 here is CAISGQQQETQYF. The CDR3 DNA follows: TGTGCCATCAGTGGCCAACAACAAGAGACCCAGTACTTC.